The next 13 T cell receptor beta chains were all read from a single sample in a study of CD8 T cells in ankylosing spondylitis. TCRdb redid the calling of the 5' RACE reads with MiXCR, one entry per CDR3 protein. The sample holds around 100,000 distinct CDR3 sequences, around 24% seen once. The sample was synovial fluid, either unsorted or a sorted T cell fraction (not recorded which). The receptors originated from a male donor with ankylosing spondylitis.

This clonotype was observed many times. The chain links TRBV20-1 to TRBJ2-7; D assignment may be TRBD1 or TRBD2 (5 bases each). This CDR3 is 14 amino acids long. Deletions cut 3 bases from V and 2 bases from J, with 14 bases between. Germline loops: CDR1 DFQATT, CDR2 SNEGSKA (reference sequence). CDR3 protein: CSASVGPDTYEQYF. Written as DNA, the CDR3 is TGCAGTGCTAGTGTGGGACCAGACACCTACGAGCAGTACTTC.

The rearrangement uses TRBV7-2 and TRBJ1-5; D ambiguous. Germline V gene sequence: CDR1 SGHTA, CDR2 FQGNSA. This CDR3 region has 14 residues. V was shortened by 5 bases and J by 5 bases, with 13 bases between the two germline ends. The CDR3 spells CASSPNHSDQPQHF. The CDR3 nucleotides are TGTGCCAGCAGCCCTAATCACAGCGATCAGCCCCAGCATTTT.

The genes are TRBV20-1 and TRBJ1-5, with D uncertain. Germline V lookup: CDR1 DFQATT, CDR2 SNEGSKA (reference sequence). Trimming stripped 3 bases from V and 6 bases from J, with 15 bases between. The CDR3 sequence is 14 residues long. As DNA, the CDR3 is TGCAGTGCTAGCAAAAACGGTGGCGGTCAGCCCCAGCATTTT. It encodes CSASKNGGGQPQHF.

The chain uses TRBV7-8 and TRBJ1-5; D gene uncertain. V gave up 3 bases and J gave up 5 bases, with 8 bases separating them. CDR3 length: 13 residues. Germline V gene sequence: CDR1 SGHVS, CDR2 FQNEAQ. Here the CDR3 reads CASSFRYDQPQHF. In nucleotides, the CDR3 is TGTGCCAGCAGCTTCAGATACGATCAGCCCCAGCATTTT. Combining the CDR3 with reference TRBV7-8 and TRBJ1-5 gives the whole variable domain GAGVSQSPRYKVAKRGQDVALRCDPISGHVSLFWYQQALGQGPEFLTYFQNEAQLDKSGLPSDRFFAERPEGSVSTLKIQRTQQEDSAVYLCASSFRYDQPQHFGDGTRLSIL.

V usage is TRBV20-1 and J usage is TRBJ2-7; 7 positions match TRBD1. The CDR3 extends over 12 amino acids. Germline trimming cut 6 bases from V and 3 bases from J; bases unmatched to any gene: 5. Germline V gives CDR1 DFQATT, CDR2 SNEGSKA (reference sequence). The CDR3 spells CSATRQGYEQYF. CDR3 sequence (DNA): TGCAGTGCCACCCGACAGGGCTACGAGCAGTACTTC.

In DNA form, the CDR3 reads TGTGCCAGCAGTGCGACTAGCGTACTTTCGGGTGAGCAGTTCTTC. Protein product: CASSATSVLSGEQFF. The chain employs TRBV2 and TRBJ2-1; TRBD2 aligns across 8 bases. The CDR3 length is 15 residues. V was pared by 4 bases and J by 9 bases, with 11 bases of the junction left unmatched. Germline loops: CDR1 SNHLY, CDR2 FYNNEI.

This clonotype turned up a few times. This rearrangement joins TRBV24-1 to TRBJ2-3; the match to TRBD1 covers 9 bases. V dropped 4 bases and J dropped 2; count of bases not matched to a gene: 6. This CDR3 has 16 residues. Germline values: CDR1 KGHDR, CDR2 SFDVKD. In DNA form, the CDR3 reads TGTGCCACCAGTGAAACAGGGGGCTCGTTCACAGATACGCAGTATTTT. Protein sequence: CATSETGGSFTDTQYF.

The chain couples TRBV3-1 to TRBJ2-1; 12 positions agree with TRBD2. From germline, CDR1 is LGHDT and CDR2 YNNKEL (reference sequence). V shed 5 bases, J shed 10 bases, and the junction held 6 bases outside the gene matches. The CDR3 is made up of 14 amino acids. The CDR3 DNA is TGTGCCAGCAGCGCCCGACTAGCGGGAGCCGAGCAGTTCTTC. Protein: CASSARLAGAEQFF.

This clonotype was picked up a small number of times. V is TRBV7-9 and J is TRBJ2-5, with D possibly being TRBD2 (6 bases). V was pared by 2 bases and J by 5 bases, with 9 bases between. The CDR3 contains 13 residues. Germline V CDR1 and CDR2: SEHNR, FQNEAQ (reference sequence). This CDR3 reads CASSLWRDETQYF. The CDR3 DNA is TGTGCCAGCAGCTTATGGAGGGATGAGACCCAGTACTTC.

This chain connects TRBV5-5 to TRBJ1-2; D ambiguous. The CDR3 spans 12 residues. Per germline, CDR1 SGHKS and CDR2 YYEKEE (reference sequence). V gave up 4 bases and J gave up 1 base, with 5 bases separating them. The CDR3: CASSEVNYGYTF. The CDR3, as DNA: TGTGCCAGCAGCGAGGTTAACTATGGCTACACCTTC.

This clonotype has just a few counts. The CDR3 DNA is TGTGCCAGCAGCCAGAGTCAGGGTCAGCCCCAGCATTTT. Translated: CASSQSQGQPQHF. V is TRBV7-9 and J is TRBJ1-5; TRBD1 might be the D (5 bases). Trimming took 5 bases from V and 6 from J, leaving 11 bases between them. Germline CDR1 reads SEHNR; CDR2 reads FQNEAQ (reference sequence). The CDR3 runs 13 residues.

The genes are TRBV14 and TRBJ2-1; D gene uncertain. Germline loops: CDR1 SGHDN, CDR2 FVKESK. The ends were cut back, 4 bases at V and 7 bases at J, with 8 bases in the middle. This CDR3 is built from 12 residues. The CDR3 spells CASSPLGNEQFF. CDR3 nucleotides: TGTGCCAGCAGCCCTCTAGGGAATGAGCAGTTCTTC.

J is TRBJ2-3 and V is TRBV20-1, with TRBD2 matching 10 bases. Germline V CDR1 and CDR2: DFQATT, SNEGSKA (reference sequence). The V segment lost 4 bases and the J segment 2 bases; nucleotides outside the gene matches: 9. This CDR3 comprises 16 residues. CDR3 protein: CSAKVLAGDPTDTQYF. CDR3 bases: TGCAGTGCTAAAGTCCTAGCGGGAGATCCCACAGATACGCAGTATTTT.